Sequencing of this TCR beta chain was carried out in a study of neurological immune-mediated disorders. Whole-study results and caveats: Among expanded clones, no CDR3 amino acid sequences were shared across subjects, a pattern suggesting private repertoires in all groups.

Sorted libraries drew on some 910,000 CD4+ or CD8+ T cells. Ten or more counts support this clonotype. Its target is unknown. Via MiXCR, TCRdb re-called the 5' RACE reads, giving one row per CDR3 protein. The sample holds around 38,000 distinct CDR3 sequences, roughly 15% seen once. V shed 0 bases and J shed 4 bases, with 11 bases lying between them. There are 15 residues in the CDR3. Source material: CD4+ T cells from blood. The rearrangement uses TRBV12-3 or TRBV12-4 and TRBJ2-3; perhaps TRBD2 as D (6 bases). This receptor was identified in a woman in her fifties or sixties with HTLV-1-associated myelopathy (HAM/TSP). This CDR3 is CASSLALGGPDTQYF. For the CDR3, the DNA is TGTGCCAGCAGTTTAGCGCTGGGGGGTCCAGATACGCAGTATTTT.